This T cell receptor (beta chain) is drawn from a study of OX40 agonist ivuxolimab in advanced cancers. Overall study context: Patients enrolled in dose escalation were diagnosed with hepatocellular carcinoma, melanoma, renal cell or head and neck cancer. Those enrolled were approximately 87% male, with a mean age of about 66 years and ages from roughly 20 to 85. General study results and limits: CD8+ T cells (on average) carried more expanded clones than CD4+ T cells. Within 6 weeks, CD4+ and CD8+ blood T cells expanded clonally at 0.1 to 3.0 mg/kg.

Germline CDR1 LNHDA, CDR2 SQIVND (reference sequence). There are 15 residues in the CDR3. Trimming took off 9 bases at V and 2 bases at J, with 17 bases between the two ends. TCRdb's copy holds only in-frame clones and misses some; the assay was immunoSEQ multiplex PCR. The table includes more than 45,000 clones, 80% to 85% detected once. Details on this clone: Its antigen is unknown.

The chain joins TRBV19 to TRBJ2-1; D may match TRBD1 or TRBD2 (6 bases each). The TCR originated in an adult with an advanced solid tumor such as melanoma, head and neck, liver or kidney cancer. Source: CD4+ or CD8+ T cells sorted from blood, taken in a trial of the OX40 agonist ivuxolimab. In DNA, the CDR3 is TGTGCCAGCATGGGTAGGGGGGCCGCCTACAATGAGCAGTTCTTC. Residues: CASMGRGAAYNEQFF. Full variable domain (remainder filled in from reference TRBV19 and TRBJ2-1): DGGITQSPKYLFRKEGQNVTLSCEQNLNHDAMYWYRQDPGQGLRLIYYSQIVNDFQKGDIAEGYSVSREKKESFPLTVTSAQKNPTAFYLCASMGRGAAYNEQFFGPGTRLTVL.